This passage covers 8 T cell receptor beta chains from one sample sequenced in a study of post-analysis software for immune sequencing data. Presence of unique molecular identifiers characterized the TCR beta cDNA libraries. TCRdb called the PCR reads again in MiXCR, with one record for every CDR3 protein. The sample contains 700,000 to 800,000 distinct CDR3 sequences, 25% to 30% of which appear only once. No antigen has been identified for these receptors. Regarding the study as a whole: Patients carried several TRBV segments more frequently than controls did, and TRBV5-6, TRBV5-1 and TRBV20-1 were among them.

The sequenced material came from blood. Receptors originate from a girl aged 10 to 17 with multiple sclerosis.

This chain joins TRBV7-9 and TRBJ2-3, with D possibly matching TRBD2 (6 bases). CDR1 SEHNR and CDR2 FQNEAQ come from the germline V gene (reference sequence). Trimming stripped 4 bases from V and 2 bases from J, with 19 bases between. The CDR3 sequence is 17 residues long. The CDR3 DNA is TGTGCCAGCAGCTCCACCCAACTTGGAGGGCACACAGATACGCAGTATTTT. Translation gives CASSSTQLGGHTDTQYF.

A few counts support this clonotype. The chain employs TRBV28 and TRBJ2-7; D is possibly TRBD1 or TRBD2 (5 bases each). Trimming took off 8 bases at V and 6 bases at J, with 11 bases between the two ends. The V gene's germline CDR1 is MDHEN and CDR2 SYDVKM. The CDR3 spans 11 residues. DNA for the CDR3: TGTGCCAGCCATGGGGGTGGCGAGCAGTACTTC. Protein: CASHGGGEQYF.

This clonotype has just a few counts. This chain connects TRBV20-1 to TRBJ1-5; D perhaps matches TRBD1 (5 bases). The CDR3 has 16 residues. Per the germline V gene, CDR1 is DFQATT and CDR2 is SNEGSKA (reference sequence). Trimming removed 0 bases from V and 0 bases from J, with 12 bases in between. The CDR3: CSARDQRQSSNQPQHF. The CDR3 coding sequence is TGCAGTGCTAGAGATCAGCGACAGAGTAGCAATCAGCCCCAGCATTTT.

This clonotype was counted only a few times. CDR3 nucleotides: TGTGCCAGCAGTCCTTCGGGGGTCTATGGCTACACCTTC. It codes for CASSPSGVYGYTF. V gene TRBV6-6 combines with J gene TRBJ1-2; D is possibly TRBD1 (5 bases). Looked up from germline, CDR1 is MNHNY and CDR2 is SVGAGI (reference sequence). The CDR3 runs 13 residues. The V end lost 5 bases, the J end lost 4 bases, and 11 bases lay between the germline ends.

J is TRBJ1-1 and V is TRBV6-2 or TRBV6-3; the D is unclear. The CDR3 has 15 residues. Germline V CDR1 and CDR2: MNHEY, SVGEGT. Between the trimmed V and J ends, which lost 6 bases and 4 bases, there was a span of 18 bases. Here the CDR3 DNA reads TGTGCCAGCAGCCAACGCGCTGGGGTGGGCACTGAAGCTTTCTTT. Amino acids: CASSQRAGVGTEAFF.

This clonotype was recorded a few times. Sequence at one end of the junction differs from germline and may be a read error. The V and J genes are TRBV27 and TRBJ2-3; 8 nucleotides line up with TRBD1. The CDR3 spans 15 residues. CDR1 is MNHEY, CDR2 SMNVEV, per germline (reference sequence). DNA for the CDR3: TGTGCCAGCAGGCGGGGACAGGCTGGCACAGGTACGCAGTATTTT. The encoded protein is CASRRGQAGTGTQYF.

There are a few counts of this clonotype. CDR3 residues: CASSVGFRDTQYF. Written as DNA, the CDR3 is TGTGCCAGCAGTGTAGGGTTCCGAGATACGCAGTATTTT. V is TRBV2 and J is TRBJ2-3; no firm D call. In germline, CDR1 is SNHLY, CDR2 FYNNEI. The CDR3 totals 13 residues. V lost 4 bases, J lost 5 bases, and 10 bases lay in between.

This clonotype was detected a few times. The chain is built from TRBV19 and TRBJ2-3, with a weak D call TRBD2 (5 bases). Germline V gene data show CDR1 as LNHDA and CDR2 as SQIVND (reference sequence). CDR3 length equals 10 residues. The V gene lost 8 bases and the J gene lost 7 bases, with 7 bases spanning the gap. The DNA of the CDR3 is TGTGCCAGTGGGAGTTATACGCAGTATTTT. It specifies CASGSYTQYF.